This T cell receptor beta chain was recorded in a study of CD8+CD57+ T cells in acquired aplastic anemia. Study at large: On average, sorted CD4+ and CD8+ cells gave approximately 3.1 ug of DNA. Study findings and constraints: Shared by patients and controls, 25 to 35 CD8+ CDR3s were abundant in patients.

The template for TCR beta VDJ and CDR3 sequence profiling was genomic DNA. TCRdb reprocessed the reads with MiXCR, giving one entry per CDR3 protein. Of around 170,000 distinct CDR3 sequences listed, under 75% are singletons. A word on this clonotype: The target antigen is unknown.

The length of the CDR3 is 16 residues. Trimming removed 5 bases from V and 3 bases from J; junction bases left unmatched: 11. Germline assignment: CDR1 LNHDA and CDR2 SQIVND (reference sequence). The gene calls are TRBV19 and TRBJ2-7, with 9 bases lining up with TRBD1. The clonotype comes from a human donor in good health. Source material: sorted CD4+, CD8+, or CD8+CD57+ T cells (not recorded which) from PBMCs. The CDR3 nucleotides are TGTGCCAGTAGTGCGAAGACAGGGGGTATAGTCTACGAGCAGTACTTC. Its translation: CASSAKTGGIVYEQYF. The full variable domain, completed using reference TRBV19 and TRBJ2-7, is DGGITQSPKYLFRKEGQNVTLSCEQNLNHDAMYWYRQDPGQGLRLIYYSQIVNDFQKGDIAEGYSVSREKKESFPLTVTSAQKNPTAFYLCASSAKTGGIVYEQYFGPGTRLTVT.